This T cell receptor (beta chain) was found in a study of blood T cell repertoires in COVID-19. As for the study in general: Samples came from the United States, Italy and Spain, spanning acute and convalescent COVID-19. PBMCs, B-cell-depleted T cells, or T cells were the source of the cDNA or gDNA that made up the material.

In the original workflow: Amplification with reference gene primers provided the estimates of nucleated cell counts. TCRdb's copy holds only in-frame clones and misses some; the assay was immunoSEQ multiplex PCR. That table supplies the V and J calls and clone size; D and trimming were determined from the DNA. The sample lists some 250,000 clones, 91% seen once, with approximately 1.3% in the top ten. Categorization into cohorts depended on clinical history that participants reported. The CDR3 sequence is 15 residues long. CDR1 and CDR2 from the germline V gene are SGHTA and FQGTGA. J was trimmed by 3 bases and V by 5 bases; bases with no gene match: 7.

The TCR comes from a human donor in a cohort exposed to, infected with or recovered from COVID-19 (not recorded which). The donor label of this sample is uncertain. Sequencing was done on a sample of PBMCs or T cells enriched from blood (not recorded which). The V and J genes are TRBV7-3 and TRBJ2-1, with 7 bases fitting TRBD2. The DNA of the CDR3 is TGTGCCAGCAGCAAGGCGGGGGTCGTCTACAATGAGCAGTTCTTC. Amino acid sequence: CASSKAGVVYNEQFF.